This T cell receptor beta chain is from a study of cytomegalovirus exposure and HLA in healthy donors. In the study overall: Researchers found that just over 80% of almost 400 genotyped donors fell within the Caucasian-associated ancestry cluster. Whole-study findings and limits: Later analysis found that TCR beta chains associated with HLA were more clonally expanded than other, equally common chains.

This PCR relied on a set of 60 Vbeta primers and 13 Jbeta primers. Clones were read by immunoSEQ multiplex PCR, and TCRdb kept only the in-frame ones, dropping some. Of 30,000 to 40,000 clones detected, around 84% appear once; the ten largest clones hold about 3.5%. In germline, CDR1 is MDHEN, CDR2 SYDVKM. There are 12 residues in the CDR3. With 7 bases removed from V and 9 bases from J, the gap between germline ends came to 13 bases. With respect to this clone: Its antigen remains unknown.

All the people who gave samples were healthy bone marrow donors. Specimen: PBMCs. The chain employs TRBV28 and TRBJ1-5; D ambiguous. The TCR comes from a woman younger than 35 in good health and CMV-seronegative. The CDR3 nucleotides read TGTGCCAGCACCTCCGGGAGTCGGCCCCAGCATTTT. This codes for CASTSGSRPQHF.